One and the same sample provided the 25 T cell receptor beta chains below, sequenced in a study of T-cell memory formation after mild COVID-19. Each CDR3 protein gets one entry after TCRdb re-called the 5' RACE reads with MiXCR. The data contain 340,000 or so distinct CDR3 sequences, 10% to 15% of them singletons. Sequenced material: PBMCs or a T cell subset sorted from them (not recorded which). The receptors come from a man aged 18 to 35 who had mild COVID-19 (a few samples of this study predate the infection). Cell type and time point are not known.

The rearrangement joins TRBV5-1 to TRBJ2-7, with TRBD1 as a possible D gene (5 bases). V shed 2 bases and J shed 2 bases, with 17 bases lying between them. The germline V gene has CDR1 SGHRS and CDR2 YFSETQ. The CDR3 is 16 residues long. CDR3 region: CASSLERQISPYEQYV. In DNA form, the CDR3 reads TGCGCCAGCAGCTTAGAGAGACAGATCTCCCCCTACGAGCAGTACGTC.

The gene calls are TRBV20-1 and TRBJ2-7; 8 bases are shared with TRBD1. The CDR3 length is 12 residues. CDR1 is DFQATT, CDR2 SNEGSKA, per germline (reference sequence). The CDR3 bases are TGCAGCTGGACAGGGAGCTCCTACGAGCAGTACGTC. Its translation: CSWTGSSYEQYV.

This clonotype was detected only a few times. The chain carries TRBV28 and TRBJ2-5; D is perhaps TRBD1 (5 bases). Germline V gene sequence: CDR1 MDHEN, CDR2 SYDVKM. The CDR3 totals 16 residues. V lost 6 bases to trimming and J lost 0 bases, with 17 bases between them. CDR3 nucleotides: TGTGCCAGCAGCCGGCGGCCAGGGCCTAACCAAGAGACCCAGTACTTC. This translates into CASSRRPGPNQETQYF. Filled out from reference TRBV28 and TRBJ2-5, the complete variable domain reads DVKVTQSSRYLVKRTGEKVFLECVQDMDHENMFWYRQDPGLGLRLIYFSYDVKMKEKGDIPEGYSVSREKKERFSLILESASTNQTSMYLCASSRRPGPNQETQYFGPGTRLLVL.

This clonotype was observed a handful of times. This chain joins TRBV11-3 and TRBJ1-1, with 8 positions matching TRBD1. Germline V gene sequence: CDR1 SGHNT, CDR2 YENEEA. CDR3 length equals 19 residues. The trim removed 0 bases at V and 3 bases at J, leaving 15 bases unmatched. The CDR3 DNA sequence: TGTGCCAGCAGCTTAGAAATGTTCCCAGGACAGGGAGGCGACACTGAAGCTTTCTTT. This codes for CASSLEMFPGQGGDTEAFF.

This clonotype has ten or more counts. The genes are TRBV5-6 and TRBJ2-7; no reliable D call. Trimming pared 4 bases from V and 4 bases from J, leaving 9 bases between. The germline gives CDR1 SGHDT, CDR2 YYEEEE. This CDR3 has 12 amino acids. As DNA, the CDR3 is TGTGCCAGCAGCGTCGGGCCGTACGAGCAGTACGTC. Protein sequence: CASSVGPYEQYV.

The chain carries TRBV10-3 and TRBJ1-6; 9 bases map to TRBD1. Germline-derived CDR1 and CDR2 are ENHRY and SYGVKD. This CDR3 contains 13 residues. V gave up 10 bases and J gave up 6 bases; unmatched junction bases: 4. CDR3 amino acids: CATGQGLNSPLHF. In nucleotides, the CDR3 is TGTGCCACGGGACAGGGCCTTAATTCACCCCTCCACTTT.

This rearrangement joins TRBV28 to TRBJ2-7; a possible D gene is TRBD2 (6 bases). The CDR3 consists of 13 residues. CDR1 is MDHEN and CDR2 is SYDVKM in the germline V gene. V was clipped by 8 bases and J by 5 bases, with 16 bases between them. The CDR3 sequence: CASGNGGWNEQYV. The CDR3 DNA reads TGTGCCAGCGGTAACGGGGGTTGGAACGAGCAGTACGTC.

The V gene is TRBV4-3, the J gene TRBJ2-2, with D tentatively TRBD2 (6 bases). The CDR3 has 16 amino acids. The germline V gene encodes CDR1 LGHNA and CDR2 YSLEER. With 2 bases removed from V and 5 bases from J, the gap between germline ends came to 15 bases. CDR3 DNA sequence: TGCGCCAGCAGCCAACCTAGAGGAGGGTGGACCGGGGAGCTGTTTTTT. Its protein is CASSQPRGGWTGELFF.

V gene TRBV4-1 combines with J gene TRBJ2-7, with TRBD2 identical over 9 bases. Germline loops: CDR1 MGHRA, CDR2 YSYEKL. The length of the CDR3 is 16 residues. Trimming removed 1 base from V and 4 bases from J; junction bases left unmatched: 8. CDR3 region: CASSQGLAGTFYEQYF. Here the CDR3 DNA reads TGCGCCAGCAGCCAAGGGCTAGCGGGGACCTTTTACGAGCAGTACTTC.

This chain connects TRBV14 to TRBJ1-2, with no clear D. V shed 1 base and J shed 8 bases, with 8 bases lying between them. The germline gives CDR1 SGHDN, CDR2 FVKESK. The CDR3 totals 12 residues. The CDR3, as DNA: TGTGCCAGCAGCCAAGGATGGGCCGGCTACACCTTC. Protein product: CASSQGWAGYTF.

In its sample, this clonotype was seen many times. This chain joins TRBV5-6 and TRBJ2-3, with D maybe TRBD2 (5 bases). V lost 0 bases, J lost 1 base, and 18 bases lay in between. Looked up from germline, CDR1 is SGHDT and CDR2 is YYEEEE. This CDR3 is 18 amino acids long. DNA of the CDR3: TGTGCCAGCAGCTTGGGTCCCCCCGAGGACTGGGGCACAGATACGCAGTATTTT. As protein: CASSLGPPEDWGTDTQYF.

The V gene is TRBV12-3 or TRBV12-4, the J gene TRBJ1-4; D is ambiguous. The CDR3 totals 14 residues. The ends were cut back, 7 bases at V and 4 bases at J, with 13 bases in the middle. The CDR3 bases are TGTGCCAGCACCCCGGGAGGGATTAATGAAAAACTGTTTTTT. Its protein is CASTPGGINEKLFF.

This clonotype turned up a few times. The gene calls are TRBV7-9 and TRBJ1-1; D is unclear. The CDR3 sequence is 17 residues long. V lost 3 bases and J 0 bases, leaving 17 bases between the germline ends. CDR1 is SEHNR and CDR2 is FQNEAQ in the germline V gene (reference sequence). The CDR3 is CASSLTPKRLMNTEAFF. The DNA for the CDR3 is TGTGCCAGCAGCTTGACCCCCAAACGGCTTATGAACACTGAAGCTTTCTTT.

The V and J genes are TRBV5-1 and TRBJ2-5, with D possibly being TRBD1 or TRBD2 (5 bases each). The CDR3 extends over 15 amino acids. Trimming took 4 bases from V and 1 from J, leaving 14 bases between them. Germline CDR1 reads SGHRS; CDR2 reads YFSETQ. The CDR3 spells CASSLRDLPQETQYF. The CDR3 DNA is TGCGCCAGCAGCCTACGGGACCTGCCCCAAGAGACCCAGTACTTC.

A few counts support this clonotype. The V gene is TRBV28, the J gene TRBJ2-5; 10 bases are shared with TRBD1. CDR3 size: 15 residues. Germline V gives CDR1 MDHEN, CDR2 SYDVKM. V shed 3 bases and J 5 bases; nucleotides not matched to a gene: 6. The CDR3 here is CASSFWDRGSETQYF. In nucleotides, the CDR3 is TGTGCCAGCAGTTTCTGGGACAGGGGATCCGAGACCCAGTACTTC.

A few counts support this clonotype. This chain uses TRBV15 with TRBJ1-4, with 7 bases aligning to TRBD1. V lost 1 base and J lost 8; bases outside the gene matches: 13. The germline gives CDR1 LNHNV, CDR2 YYDKDF (reference sequence). The CDR3 sequence is 17 residues long. The CDR3 loop reads CATSRGGDSRAREKLFF. For the CDR3, the DNA is TGTGCCACCAGCAGAGGGGGGGACAGTCGGGCGAGGGAAAAACTGTTTTTT.

The chain uses TRBV6-1 and TRBJ1-5; D remains ambiguous. This CDR3 has 15 amino acids. The germline V and J ends were trimmed by 2 bases and 2 bases, with 10 bases remaining between them. Germline V gives CDR1 MNHNS, CDR2 SASEGT. In DNA, the CDR3 is TGTGCCAGCAGTGAAATGAAACAGCGCAATCAGCCCCAGCATTTT. It translates to CASSEMKQRNQPQHF.

This clonotype was seen many times. V gene TRBV7-8 combines with J gene TRBJ2-3; the D gene could be TRBD1 or TRBD2 (5 bases each). Trimming cost V 3 bases and J 0 bases, with 22 bases left between them. Germline V gene lookup returns CDR1 SGHVS and CDR2 FQNEAQ. The CDR3 is made up of 19 amino acids. DNA of the CDR3: TGTGCCAGCAGCTTCCCCGGGACGCCGAGGACTGTTAGCACAGATACGCAGTATTTT. This gives the protein CASSFPGTPRTVSTDTQYF.

The J gene is TRBJ2-1, the V gene TRBV24-1; 8 bases line up with TRBD2. Germline V gene data show CDR1 as KGHDR and CDR2 as SFDVKD. V lost 4 bases, J lost 8 bases, and 6 bases stayed unmatched. This CDR3 has 14 amino acids. The CDR3 sequence: CATSDTSGGHEQFF. In DNA form, the CDR3 reads TGTGCCACCAGTGACACGAGCGGGGGCCATGAGCAGTTCTTC.

This clonotype was observed a few times. The rearrangement links TRBV2 to TRBJ2-3; TRBD1 aligns across 10 bases. Germline assignment: CDR1 SNHLY and CDR2 FYNNEI. The length of the CDR3 is 13 residues. V shed 11 bases and J 6 bases; nucleotides not matched to a gene: 8. The CDR3 region has the DNA TGTGCCGACGACAGGGGGCGCGGGGATACGCAGTATTTT. Translated, it gives CADDRGRGDTQYF.

The V and J genes are TRBV10-3 and TRBJ1-2; the match to TRBD1 covers 7 bases. The V gene end was trimmed by 4 bases and the J gene end by 4 bases; junction bases not matched to a gene: 9. The germline CDR1 and CDR2 sequences are ENHRY and SYGVKD. The CDR3 has 15 residues. The CDR3 loop is CAISGGTAVSYGYTF. CDR3 bases: TGTGCCATCAGTGGCGGGACAGCCGTTAGCTATGGCTACACCTTC.

The gene calls are TRBV12-3 or TRBV12-4 and TRBJ1-2, with D maybe TRBD1 (6 bases). V gave up 8 bases and J gave up 8 bases, with 18 bases separating them. The CDR3 loop spans 13 amino acids. The CDR3 is CASDREYRDGYTF. The CDR3 DNA reads as TGTGCCAGCGATAGGGAGTACAGGGACGGCTACACCTTC.

This clonotype was seen repeatedly, ten times or more. The rearrangement links TRBV18 to TRBJ1-4; a possible D gene is TRBD1 (6 bases). This CDR3 contains 14 residues. Germline assignment: CDR1 KGHSH and CDR2 LQKENI. V lost 6 bases and J lost 2, with 10 bases in between. The CDR3 region has the DNA TGTGCCAGCTCGCGTGGGGGCACTAATGAAAAACTGTTTTTT. Translating gives CASSRGGTNEKLFF.

The J gene is TRBJ2-5, the V gene TRBV5-5; D may be TRBD2 (6 bases). The germline V gene has CDR1 SGHKS and CDR2 YYEKEE (reference sequence). The CDR3 covers 16 residues. V lost 1 base and J lost 2, with 15 bases in between. CDR3 sequence reads: CASSLWFAGNQETQYF. Here the CDR3 DNA reads TGTGCCAGCAGCTTGTGGTTCGCGGGAAATCAAGAGACCCAGTACTTC.

The chain has TRBV4-2 and TRBJ2-1; 8 positions agree with TRBD2. The CDR3 spans 16 residues. Germline V gene lookup returns CDR1 LGHNA and CDR2 YNFKEQ. Trimming at V came to 1 base and at J to 4 bases, leaving 6 bases not matched to a gene. CDR3 DNA: TGTGCCAGCAGCCAAGTTGGGACTAGAGAGTACAATGAGCAGTTCTTC. This gives the protein CASSQVGTREYNEQFF.